This TCR beta chain was observed in a study of cytomegalovirus exposure and HLA in healthy donors. General study results and limits: 164 TCR beta chains were listed as cytomegalovirus-associated. Reportedly, TCR beta sequences accurately predicted HLA-A and HLA-B alleles in most subjects. No immune exposure information besides CMV serostatus was available.

The PCR ran on 60 Vbeta and 13 Jbeta primers. Assay used: immunoSEQ multiplex PCR; TCRdb lists only in-frame clones, some missing. Seen here are fewer than 200,000 clones, 65% to 85% observed once, and the top ten hold around 4.1%. With respect to this clone: Antigen unknown.

The clonotype comes from a woman in her 50s in good health and CMV-seropositive. The specimen was PBMCs.

The DNA of the CDR3 is TGCGCCAGCAGCTTAAACCCTAGCGGGGGGGACACAGATACGCAGTATTTT. It yields the protein CASSLNPSGGDTDTQYF. The J gene is TRBJ2-3, the V gene TRBV4-3; TRBD2 agrees at 12 bases. Per the germline V gene, CDR1 is LGHNA and CDR2 is YSLEER. V trimming: 5 bases; J trimming: 2 bases; junction bases outside the gene matches: 8. The CDR3 consists of 17 residues.